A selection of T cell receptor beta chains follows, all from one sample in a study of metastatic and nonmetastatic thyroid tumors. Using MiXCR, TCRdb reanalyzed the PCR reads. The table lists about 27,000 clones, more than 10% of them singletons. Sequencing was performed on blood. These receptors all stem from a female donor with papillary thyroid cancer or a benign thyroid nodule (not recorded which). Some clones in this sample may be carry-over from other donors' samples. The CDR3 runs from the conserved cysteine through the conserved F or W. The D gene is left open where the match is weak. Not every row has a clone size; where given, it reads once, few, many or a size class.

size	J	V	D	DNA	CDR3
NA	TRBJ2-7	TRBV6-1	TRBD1	TGTGCCAGCAGTGAAGACGAGCGGACAGGTTCCTCCTACGAGCAGTACTTC	CASSEDERTGSSYEQYF
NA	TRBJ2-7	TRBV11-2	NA	TGTGCCAGCAGCTTGGAACCGGGGGCGCCCTACGAGCAGTACTTC	CASSLEPGAPYEQYF
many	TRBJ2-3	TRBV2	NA	TGTGCCAGCAGTAAGAGCGGGCCCAGCACAGATACGCAGTATTTT	CASSKSGPSTDTQYF
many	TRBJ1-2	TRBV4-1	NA	TGCGCCAGCAGCCTCGAAAACTATGGCTACACCTTC	CASSLENYGYTF
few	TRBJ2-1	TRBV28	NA	TGTGCCAGCAGCTGGGGACCTTCCTACAATGAGCAGTTCTTC	CASSWGPSYNEQFF
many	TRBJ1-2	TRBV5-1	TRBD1	TGCGCCAGCAGCTTCGGACAGGGCGGGAGCACCTTC	CASSFGQGGSTF
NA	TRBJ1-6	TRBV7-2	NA	TGTGCCAGCAGCCTTGGGGGGGACCTAAATTCACCCCTCCACTTT	CASSLGGDLNSPLHF
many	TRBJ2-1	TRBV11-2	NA	TGTGCCAGCAGCTCGGCGGGGGCTGGGAATGAGCAGTTCTTC	CASSSAGAGNEQFF
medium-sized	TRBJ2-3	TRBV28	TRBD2	TGTGCCAGCAGTTTACCCGAACATGGGGGAGGGCTGAGCACAGATACGCAGTATTTT	CASSLPEHGGGLSTDTQYF
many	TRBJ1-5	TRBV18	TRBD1	TGTGCCAGCTCATCCGGGACAGCTAATCAGCCCCAGCATTTT	CASSSGTANQPQHF
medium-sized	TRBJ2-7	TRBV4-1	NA	TGCGCCAGCAGCCCCGGACCCCTCAACTACGAGCAGTACTTC	CASSPGPLNYEQYF
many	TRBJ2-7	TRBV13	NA	TGTGCCAGCAGCTCTACAGCAATACCGACCTACGAGCAGTACTTC	CASSSTAIPTYEQYF
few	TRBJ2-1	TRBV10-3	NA	TGTGCCATCAGTGAGTACAGGGAGATCGACCAGTTCTTC	CAISEYREIDQFF
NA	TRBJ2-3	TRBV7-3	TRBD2	TGTGCCAGTAGCCTTCTAGCGGGAGAGAATACGCAGTATTTT	CASSLLAGENTQYF
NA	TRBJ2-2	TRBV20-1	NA	TGCAGTTCATACTACAGGGCCGGCACCGAGGAGCTGTTTTTT	CSSYYRAGTEELFF
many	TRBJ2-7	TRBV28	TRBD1	TGTGCCAGCAGTTTAACAGGGGGGTCCTACGAGCAGTACTTC	CASSLTGGSYEQYF
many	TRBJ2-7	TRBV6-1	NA	TGTGCCAGCAGCCGGGGACCCTCTCTTTACGAGCAGTACTTC	CASSRGPSLYEQYF